The T cell receptor beta chain under discussion was sequenced for a study of identical twins. Points from the study as a whole: Excess sharing between twins was weaker in beta out-of-frame sequences.

On this clonotype itself: What it binds is unknown.

In TCRdb, the 5' RACE reads were re-called with MiXCR into one record per CDR3 protein. The sample has some 240,000 distinct CDR3 sequences, roughly a tenth seen once. Germline CDR1 is DFQATT and CDR2 is SNEGSKA (reference sequence). The V segment lost 6 bases and the J segment 4 bases; nucleotides outside the gene matches: 14. The CDR3 runs 16 residues. The sequence came from a middle-aged man in good health. The V gene is TRBV20-1, the J gene TRBJ2-7; TRBD1 matches 11 bases. Source material: memory T cells sorted from blood. CDR3 residues: CSATSPGTGGRYEQYF. The CDR3 DNA reads TGCAGTGCCACTAGTCCCGGGACAGGGGGGAGATACGAGCAGTACTTC.